The 16 T cell receptor beta chains below were found in one sample sequenced in a study of shared clonotypes between healthy human individuals. Sequenced by immunoSEQ multiplex PCR; TCRdb stores in-frame clones only, minus some. This sample has approximately 2.4 million clones, with approximately 94% found just once. The sequencing input was naive CD4+ T cells sorted from blood. The subset: CD45RA+ positively selected. The receptors here all came from a man aged 18 to 29 in good health.

The V and J genes are TRBV10-1 and TRBJ1-1, with unresolved D. The germline V gene encodes CDR1 WNHNN and CDR2 SYGVQD (reference sequence). The CDR3 loop spans 13 amino acids. The V end was cut by 6 bases, the J end by 2 bases, with 10 bases between. CDR3 nucleotide sequence: TGCGCCAGCAGAGACACACCAAACACTGAAGCTTTCTTT. Translation gives CASRDTPNTEAFF.

The table lists this clone with a count of one. As DNA, the CDR3 is TGTGCCAGCAGCTTAGGCGGGGTGAATAATGAAAAACTGTTTTTT. This codes for CASSLGGVNNEKLFF. V usage is TRBV7-9 and J usage is TRBJ1-4; the D is unclear. Germline CDR1 is SEHNR and CDR2 is FQNEAQ (reference sequence). The V end lost 1 base, the J end lost 4 bases, and 10 bases lay between the germline ends. The CDR3 has 15 residues.

The chain has TRBV30 and TRBJ1-1; tentatively, D is TRBD1 (5 bases). The germline V gene encodes CDR1 GTSNPN and CDR2 SVGIG (reference sequence). V was pared by 4 bases and J by 9 bases, with 15 bases between. The CDR3 has 12 residues. The CDR3 loop reads CAWTQGVSQAFF. The CDR3 DNA is TGTGCCTGGACCCAAGGGGTGAGCCAAGCTTTCTTT.

The V gene is TRBV11-2, the J gene TRBJ2-3; 8 nucleotides match TRBD2. This CDR3 has 15 amino acids. Germline loops: CDR1 SGHAT, CDR2 FQNNGV. Germline trimming cut 2 bases from V and 7 bases from J; bases unmatched to any gene: 8. CDR3 residues: CASSLNRGGQYTQYF. CDR3 in DNA: TGTGCCAGCAGCTTAAACCGGGGGGGCCAATATACGCAGTATTTT.

The rearrangement links TRBV7-8 to TRBJ2-5; D is unclear. Germline CDR1 and CDR2: SGHVS and FQNEAQ. The CDR3 totals 15 residues. V lost 6 bases and J lost 1, with 15 bases in between. The CDR3 DNA sequence: TGTGCCAGCAGACCCGCTGGAAACATCCAAGAGACCCAGTACTTC. Protein: CASRPAGNIQETQYF.

The rearrangement joins TRBV6-1 to TRBJ1-1; no firm D call. V lost 9 bases, J lost 2 bases, and 13 bases lay in between. The CDR3 has 13 amino acids. Germline loops: CDR1 MNHNS, CDR2 SASEGT. The CDR3 protein is CASWSPLNTEAFF. DNA of the CDR3: TGTGCCAGTTGGTCACCTCTCAACACTGAAGCTTTCTTT.

The chain has TRBV11-2 and TRBJ1-2; no clear D gene. This CDR3 has 14 amino acids. V was trimmed by 5 bases and J by 7 bases, leaving 17 bases between them. Per germline, CDR1 SGHAT and CDR2 FQNNGV. The CDR3 is CASSISTGLFGYTF. The CDR3 nucleotides are TGTGCCAGCAGCATATCGACGGGCCTCTTTGGCTACACCTTC.

The chain recombines TRBV6-5 with TRBJ2-1; D uncertain. Between the trimmed V and J ends, which lost 2 bases and 2 bases, there was a span of 4 bases. Germline values: CDR1 MNHEY, CDR2 SVGAGI. The CDR3 is 13 amino acids. The CDR3 nucleotides read TGTGCCAGCAGTTACGGACCCTACAATGAGCAGTTCTTC. It yields the protein CASSYGPYNEQFF.

The gene calls are TRBV5-6 and TRBJ2-7, with D hard to call. The CDR3 totals 15 residues. The germline gives CDR1 SGHDT, CDR2 YYEEEE. V lost 0 bases to trimming and J lost 0 bases, with 10 bases between them. CDR3 loop: CASSLGVGNSYEQYF. The CDR3 nucleotides read TGTGCCAGCAGCTTGGGTGTAGGGAACTCCTACGAGCAGTACTTC.

The chain joins TRBV9 to TRBJ1-4, with D possibly being TRBD1 (6 bases). The CDR3 has 15 amino acids. Germline V gene sequence: CDR1 SGDLS, CDR2 YYNGEE. The germline V and J ends were trimmed by 4 bases and 2 bases, with 12 bases remaining between them. The CDR3 reads CASSFTGGTNEKLFF. CDR3 in DNA: TGTGCCAGCAGCTTTACCGGGGGCACTAATGAAAAACTGTTTTTT.

This sequence joins TRBV5-1 and TRBJ1-6, with D possibly TRBD1 on 6 matching bases. The CDR3 spans 16 residues. Trimming pared 6 bases from V and 5 bases from J, leaving 18 bases between. From germline, CDR1 is SGHRS and CDR2 YFSETQ. CDR3 in amino acids: CASTLEPQGNNSPLHF. The DNA of the CDR3 is TGCGCCAGCACCCTAGAACCCCAGGGGAATAATTCACCCCTCCACTTT.

The chain recombines TRBV21-1 with TRBJ2-7; TRBD1, as called in the table, went unchecked against the DNA. TRBV21-1 is described as a pseudogene. CDR3 length: 14 amino acids. This CDR3 is CASSKRQGGYEQYF. The CDR3 DNA reads as TGTGCCAGCAGCAAAAGACAGGGAGGCTACGAGCAGTACTTC.

The chain carries TRBV7-9 and TRBJ1-4; 7 nucleotides match TRBD1. Germline CDR1 is SEHNR and CDR2 is FQNEAQ (reference sequence). The CDR3 consists of 16 residues. V was pared by 4 bases and J by 7 bases, with 12 bases of the junction left unmatched. CDR3 DNA: TGTGCCAGCAGCTCCGAGGGTAGGGGGCCTCTTGAAAAACTGTTTTTT. Translating it yields CASSSEGRGPLEKLFF.

CDR3 residues: CASSLGLGSYNSPLHF. CDR3 coding DNA: TGTGCCAGCAGCTTGGGACTTGGATCCTATAATTCACCCCTCCACTTT. This chain uses TRBV7-2 with TRBJ1-6, with D possibly TRBD1 on 5 matching bases. The germline gives CDR1 SGHTA, CDR2 FQGNSA. The CDR3 totals 16 residues. V was cut by 3 bases and J by 1 base, with 10 bases left in between. Using reference TRBV7-2 and TRBJ1-6 for the parts outside the CDR3, the full variable domain is GAGVSQSPSNKVTEKGKDVELRCDPISGHTALYWYRQSLGQGLEFLIYFQGNSAPDKSGLPSDRFSAERTGGSVSTLTIQRTQQEDSAVYLCASSLGLGSYNSPLHFGNGTRLTVT.

V gene TRBV5-6 combines with J gene TRBJ2-5, with 7 bases identical to TRBD1. The germline V gene has CDR1 SGHDT and CDR2 YYEEEE. The CDR3 runs 16 residues. V lost 4 bases, J lost 5 bases, and 14 bases stayed unmatched. The CDR3 loop is CASSRKTGLFRETQYF. CDR3 coding DNA: TGTGCCAGCAGCCGTAAGACAGGGCTATTCAGGGAGACCCAGTACTTC.

The chain uses TRBV11-2 and TRBJ1-6, with unresolved D. The V end lost 9 bases, the J end lost 1 base, and 16 bases lay between the germline ends. CDR3 length: 16 amino acids. CDR1 SGHAT and CDR2 FQNNGV come from the germline V gene. The CDR3 nucleotides are TGTGCCAGTAGAGAATGGGGTAAATCCTATAATTCACCCCTCCACTTT. As protein: CASREWGKSYNSPLHF.